The present entry profiles one TCR beta chain with its context. Its antigen is currently unknown. Between the trimmed V and J ends, which lost 4 bases and 0 bases, there was a span of 16 bases. CDR1 is SGHRS, CDR2 YFSETQ, per germline. This CDR3 is 16 amino acids long. Only in-frame clones appear in the TCRdb table, and some are missing; sequencing was by immunoSEQ multiplex PCR. The sample yields about 33,000 clones, 92% seen once. This sample is part of a study of T cells in tuberculosis. For the study at large: T cells were selected with CD1B tetramers loaded with glucose monomycolate. IGRA-negative adolescents, IGRA-positive adolescents with latent tuberculosis and adults with active tuberculosis formed this South African cohort.

Time point in this sample: new active TB diagnosis, blood taken before or within 7 days of starting treatment. Each clinical donor contributed on average approximately 93,000 T cells from unsorted cryopreserved PBMC. General observations from the study: Active tuberculosis TCR-alpha repertoires lay closer to GMM-specific TCRs than IGRA-negative controls, suggesting clonal expansion.

The TCR sequence derives from an adult with tuberculosis. Some clones in this sample may be carry-over from other donors' samples. The source was PBMCs, collected at tuberculosis diagnosis. The chain carries TRBV5-1 and TRBJ1-1, with D perhaps matching TRBD1 (6 bases). The DNA for the CDR3 is TGCGCCAGCAGCCGGGCAGGGGAGTACATGAACACTGAAGCTTTCTTT. Translation gives CASSRAGEYMNTEAFF.